This is a list of T cell receptor beta chains from one sample in a study of blood T cell repertoires in COVID-19. Sequencing used immunoSEQ multiplex PCR; TCRdb keeps in-frame clones, though not all of them. The sample consists of about 170,000 clones, about 80% of them appearing once. Sequencing used peripheral blood. These receptors were collected from a woman between 40 and 55 years old with COVID-19, enrolled during active disease. The CDR3 runs from the conserved cysteine through the conserved F or W. The order of the fields is CDR3 length, V gene, CDR3 protein.

cdr3_length: 15
v_call: TRBV9
cdr3_aa: CASSASGPRTDTQYF

cdr3_length: 17
v_call: TRBV5-4
cdr3_aa: CASSWAPNRDRAYEQYF

cdr3_length: 17
v_call: TRBV3-1/TRBV3-2
cdr3_aa: CASSQDRNLAGAEGYTF

cdr3_length: 12
v_call: TRBV2
cdr3_aa: CASHPSGNTIYF

cdr3_length: 14
v_call: TRBV7-2
cdr3_aa: CASSLYGSSYEQYF

cdr3_length: 16
v_call: TRBV7-6
cdr3_aa: CASSLSGLRGTDTQYF

cdr3_length: 12
v_call: TRBV19
cdr3_aa: CASSMGADTQYF

cdr3_length: 14
v_call: TRBV19
cdr3_aa: CASTHRAGNQPQHF

cdr3_length: 16
v_call: TRBV5-6
cdr3_aa: CASSSTGTRVYNEQFF

cdr3_length: 15
v_call: TRBV6-4
cdr3_aa: CASSVTSGGTDTQYF

cdr3_length: 13
v_call: TRBV7-9
cdr3_aa: CASSLGQNYGYTF

cdr3_length: 15
v_call: TRBV7-9
cdr3_aa: CASSLRQGGVDTQYF

cdr3_length: 14
v_call: TRBV3-1/TRBV3-2
cdr3_aa: CASSQEVTARELFF

cdr3_length: 16
v_call: TRBV15
cdr3_aa: CATSRVGGGGSETQYF

cdr3_length: 13
v_call: TRBV9
cdr3_aa: CASSVASVPEQFF

cdr3_length: 14
v_call: TRBV6-5
cdr3_aa: CASSYSTWANEQFF

cdr3_length: 15
v_call: TRBV27
cdr3_aa: CATQQGGNYLDGYTF

cdr3_length: 14
v_call: TRBV6-5
cdr3_aa: CASSRTGGQETQYF

cdr3_length: 14
v_call: TRBV30
cdr3_aa: CAWFPGSSYNEQFF

cdr3_length: 17
v_call: TRBV18
cdr3_aa: CASSPPSGGDKSDTQYF

cdr3_length: 14
v_call: TRBV3-1/TRBV3-2
cdr3_aa: CASGEGPFNTEAFF

cdr3_length: 15
v_call: TRBV7-2
cdr3_aa: CASSLIGQSNQPQHF

cdr3_length: 14
v_call: TRBV30
cdr3_aa: CAAKDGGAGNEQFF

cdr3_length: 13
v_call: TRBV29-1
cdr3_aa: CSVLGQTNYGYTF

cdr3_length: 15
v_call: TRBV18
cdr3_aa: CASSPPRSNPNEQFF

cdr3_length: 15
v_call: TRBV5-6
cdr3_aa: CASKGRGLNGNGYTF

cdr3_length: 18
v_call: TRBV7-6
cdr3_aa: CASSLVPRLAGIQETQYF

cdr3_length: 13
v_call: TRBV14
cdr3_aa: CASSQVGGNGYTF

cdr3_length: 13
v_call: TRBV6-5
cdr3_aa: CASTRGGAYGYTF

cdr3_length: 16
v_call: TRBV24-1
cdr3_aa: CATSDASGTRNQPQHF

cdr3_length: 16
v_call: TRBV11-2
cdr3_aa: CASSQTGGANTGELFF